This T cell receptor beta chain was observed in a study of blood T cell repertoires in COVID-19. Whole-study context: Sample material is recorded as cDNA or gDNA derived from T cells, B-cell-depleted T cells, or PBMCs.

In the authors' workflow: Estimation of nucleated cell counts was performed using reference gene primer amplification. Sequencing used immunoSEQ multiplex PCR; TCRdb keeps in-frame clones, though not all of them. Clonal size and the V and J genes are those of that table, whereas D and trimming came from the DNA. Of tens of thousands of clones listed, 80% to 95% are singletons. Patients in Seattle were enrolled during active infection, then followed longitudinally. The length of the CDR3 is 15 residues. Per the germline V gene, CDR1 is SGHRS and CDR2 is YFSETQ. The V end lost 1 base, the J end lost 0 bases, and 11 bases lay between the germline ends.

V and J are TRBV5-1 and TRBJ2-7; a possible D gene is TRBD2 (5 bases). The sequenced sample consisted of peripheral blood. This TCR came from a man aged 50 to 59 with COVID-19, enrolled during active disease. The CDR3 nucleotides read TGCGCCAGCAGCTTGTCTCCGGGAAACTCCTACGAGCAGTACTTC. Amino acids: CASSLSPGNSYEQYF.